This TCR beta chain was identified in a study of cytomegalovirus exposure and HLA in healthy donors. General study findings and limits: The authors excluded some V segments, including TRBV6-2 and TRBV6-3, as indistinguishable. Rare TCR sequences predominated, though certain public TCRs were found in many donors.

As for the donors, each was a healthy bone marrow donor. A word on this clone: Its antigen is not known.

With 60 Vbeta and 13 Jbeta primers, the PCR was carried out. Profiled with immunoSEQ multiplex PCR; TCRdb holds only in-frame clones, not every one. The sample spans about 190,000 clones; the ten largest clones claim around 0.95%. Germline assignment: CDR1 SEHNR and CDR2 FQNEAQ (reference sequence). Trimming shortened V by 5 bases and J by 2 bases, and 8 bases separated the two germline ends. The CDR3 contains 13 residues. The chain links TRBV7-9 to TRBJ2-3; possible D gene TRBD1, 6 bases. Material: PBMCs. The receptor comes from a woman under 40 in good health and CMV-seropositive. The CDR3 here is CASSRTVTDTQYF. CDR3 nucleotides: TGTGCCAGCAGCCGGACAGTCACAGATACGCAGTATTTT.